Shown below are 14 T cell receptor beta chains from a single sample sequenced in a study of blood T cell repertoires in COVID-19. Sequencing was performed with immunoSEQ multiplex PCR; in TCRdb, only in-frame clones are kept and a portion is missing. The repertoire holds some 100,000 clones, with around 67% as singletons. Sequences were obtained from peripheral blood. The receptors originated from a man between 70 and 80 years old with COVID-19, enrolled during active disease.

This chain links TRBV5-4 with TRBJ2-7; D may be TRBD2 (7 bases). Germline CDR1 is SGHNT and CDR2 is YYREEE (reference sequence). Trimming took 4 bases from V and 3 from J, leaving 11 bases between them. This CDR3 has 13 residues. The CDR3 nucleotides are TGTGCCAGCAGCAATAGGGGGGGCTACGAGCAGTACTTC. Protein product: CASSNRGGYEQYF. The full variable domain, rest sourced from reference TRBV5-4 and TRBJ2-7, is ETGVTQSPTHLIKTRGQQVTLRCSSQSGHNTVSWYQQALGQGPQFIFQYYREEENGRGNFPPRFSGLQFPNYSSELNVNALELDDSALYLCASSNRGGYEQYFGPGTRLTVT.

V gene TRBV27 combines with J gene TRBJ2-3, with TRBD2 matching 7 bases. This CDR3 is built from 13 residues. Trimming at V came to 3 bases and at J to 6 bases, leaving 3 bases not matched to a gene. CDR1 MNHEY and CDR2 SMNVEV come from the germline V gene (reference sequence). The CDR3 sequence: CASSFLLADTQYF. Here the CDR3 DNA reads TGTGCCAGCAGTTTCTTACTAGCGGATACGCAGTATTTT.

This clone occurred many times. This chain links TRBV6-2 or TRBV6-3 with TRBJ2-3; D uncertain. From germline, CDR1 is MNHEY and CDR2 SVGEGT. The CDR3 loop spans 15 amino acids. V lost 0 bases and J 4 bases, leaving 11 bases between the germline ends. CDR3 in DNA: TGTGCCAGCAGTTACTCGAGCGCTCGAGCAGATACGCAGTATTTT. Translating it yields CASSYSSARADTQYF.

The CDR3 DNA reads as TGTGCCAGTAGTACCCGGACAGGGGCGCAATACTACGAGCAGTACTTC. Translating it yields CASSTRTGAQYYEQYF. The J gene is TRBJ2-7, the V gene TRBV19; 9 nucleotides align to TRBD1. With V trimmed by 4 bases and J by 3 bases, 10 bases remained unmatched. Germline-derived CDR1 and CDR2 are LNHDA and SQIVND (reference sequence). The CDR3 runs 16 residues.

This rearrangement joins TRBV18 to TRBJ2-1, with 12 bases fitting TRBD2. J gave up 3 bases and V 6 bases, and 15 bases lay outside the gene matches. CDR3 size: 19 residues. Germline V CDR1 and CDR2: KGHSH, LQKENI. This chain's CDR3 is CASSRIRTGTSGHYNEQFF. CDR3 nucleotides: TGTGCCAGCTCCAGAATTCGAACCGGGACTAGCGGGCACTACAATGAGCAGTTCTTC.

This clone was counted ten times or more. The genes are TRBV4-2 and TRBJ1-4; 9 nucleotides agree with TRBD1. CDR1 is LGHNA and CDR2 is YNFKEQ in the germline V gene. CDR3 length equals 16 residues. The V segment lost 3 bases and the J segment 8 bases; nucleotides outside the gene matches: 10. DNA for the CDR3: TGTGCCAGCAGCCAGTTGGGACAGGGTGGAGGGGAAAAACTGTTTTTT. Amino acid sequence: CASSQLGQGGGEKLFF.

In DNA, the CDR3 is TGTGCCAGCAGTCCCTGGGGGCAGGGGGCTGAAAAACTGTTTTTT. Translation: CASSPWGQGAEKLFF. This sequence joins TRBV28 and TRBJ1-4; 8 bases are shared with TRBD1. CDR3 length equals 15 residues. Unmatched junction bases numbered 9, after V lost 5 bases and J lost 7 bases. Per the germline V gene, CDR1 is MDHEN and CDR2 is SYDVKM. Variable domain in full (rest from reference TRBV28 and TRBJ1-4): DVKVTQSSRYLVKRTGEKVFLECVQDMDHENMFWYRQDPGLGLRLIYFSYDVKMKEKGDIPEGYSVSREKKERFSLILESASTNQTSMYLCASSPWGQGAEKLFFGSGTQLSVL.

The V and J genes are TRBV28 and TRBJ2-7; 10 bases map to TRBD1. CDR1 is MDHEN, CDR2 SYDVKM, per germline. The CDR3 has 16 amino acids. After removal of 6 bases from V and 5 bases from J, the junction contained 13 bases not matched to a gene. The CDR3 DNA reads TGTGCCAGCAGAACTCCGACAGGGGGCGCGTTTAACGAGCAGTACTTC. Its translation is CASRTPTGGAFNEQYF.

On this clone: A read error may explain this, as a much larger clone is one base away. The gene calls are TRBV29-1 and TRBJ2-3; TRBD2 aligns across 12 bases. CDR1 and CDR2 (germline): SQVTM, ANQGSEA. V shed 4 bases, J shed 6 bases, and the junction held 14 bases outside the gene matches. The CDR3 is made up of 17 amino acids. For the CDR3, the DNA is TGCAGCGTTGCCCTCAGGCTAGCGGGAGGGCCTGGGGATACGCAGTATTTT. Its translation is CSVALRLAGGPGDTQYF.

This chain uses TRBV27 with TRBJ1-1; tentative D call: TRBD1 (6 bases). Trimming cost V 8 bases and J 4 bases, with 17 bases left between them. Germline CDR1 and CDR2: MNHEY and SMNVEV (reference sequence). The CDR3 is 14 residues long. CDR3 DNA sequence: TGTGCCAGCCTCTCTGGGAGGGGGATCACTGAAGCTTTCTTT. Amino acids: CASLSGRGITEAFF.

The chain couples TRBV6-2 or TRBV6-3 to TRBJ2-7; D might be TRBD1 (5 bases). Germline assignment: CDR1 MNHEY and CDR2 SVGEGT. The CDR3 loop spans 16 amino acids. The ends were cut back, 5 bases at V and 2 bases at J, with 19 bases in the middle. CDR3 region: CASSKWTRLNPYEQYF. CDR3 in DNA: TGTGCCAGCAGTAAATGGACACGACTGAACCCCTACGAGCAGTACTTC.

This clone appeared a single time. The gene calls are TRBV5-6 and TRBJ1-2, with D tentatively TRBD1 (6 bases). V was pared by 4 bases and J by 6 bases, with 16 bases between. CDR1 is SGHDT, CDR2 YYEEEE, per germline. The CDR3 length is 14 residues. The CDR3: CASSQGSSPHGYTF. As DNA, the CDR3 is TGTGCCAGCAGCCAGGGGTCCTCACCTCATGGCTACACCTTC.

The genes are TRBV3-1 (or the pseudogene TRBV3-2) and TRBJ2-1, with 7 bases matching TRBD2. Germline values: CDR1 LGHDT, CDR2 YNNKEL (reference sequence). The V gene end was trimmed by 0 bases and the J gene end by 13 bases; junction bases not matched to a gene: 6. The CDR3 is 13 residues long. The CDR3 DNA sequence: TGTGCCAGCAGCCAAGACCGATCGGGGGGACAGTTCTTC. It specifies CASSQDRSGGQFF.

J is TRBJ1-2 and V is TRBV27; no reliable D call. CDR1 is MNHEY and CDR2 is SMNVEV in the germline V gene (reference sequence). Trimming shortened V by 4 bases and J by 8 bases, and 11 bases separated the two germline ends. CDR3 length: 12 residues. The CDR3 bases are TGTGCCAGCAGTTCGGGTTCGAGAGGCTACACCTTC. It yields the protein CASSSGSRGYTF.